This record concerns one T cell receptor beta chain sequence. The PCR ran on 60 Vbeta and 13 Jbeta primers. The repertoire was sequenced with immunoSEQ multiplex PCR; TCRdb's copy has only in-frame clones and lacks some. This sample contains roughly 75,000 clones. The sample belongs to a study of cytomegalovirus exposure and HLA in healthy donors. Trimming took 3 bases from V and 4 from J; bases not matched to a gene: 1. CDR3 length equals 14 residues. Germline values: CDR1 SGHNT, CDR2 YENEEA. Material: PBMCs. The receptor's source is a man aged 40-49 years in good health and CMV-seronegative. The gene calls are TRBV11-3 and TRBJ2-2; 8 bases match TRBD2. CDR3 amino acids: CASSFSGTTGELFF. The CDR3 coding sequence is TGTGCCAGCAGCTTTAGCGGGACCACCGGGGAGCTGTTTTTT. The full variable domain, in which reference TRBV11-3 and TRBJ2-2 provide the parts outside the CDR3, is EAGVVQSPRYKIIEKKQPVAFWCNPISGHNTLYWYLQNLGQGPELLIRYENEEAVDDSQLPKDRFSAERLKGVDSTLKIQPAELGDSAVYLCASSFSGTTGELFFGEGSRLTVL.